This is a list of T cell receptor beta chains from one sample in a study of metastatic and nonmetastatic thyroid tumors. TCRdb re-called clones from the PCR reads using MiXCR. The profile covers 30,000 to 35,000 clones, with less than 30% appearing a single time and 7.8% taken by the ten largest. The sequenced sample consisted of blood. These receptors were taken from a female donor with papillary thyroid cancer or a benign thyroid nodule (not recorded which). Some clones in this sample may be carry-over from other donors' samples. CDR3s include the opening cysteine and the closing phenylalanine or tryptophan. A D gene is named only where the DNA matches it firmly. Clone size is stated in some rows and not others, as once, few, many or a class when expanded.

13 | TRBD1 | TRBJ1-2 | TRBV29-1 | . | CSSGGGPTYGYTF | TGCAGCTCAGGGGGAGGCCCTACCTATGGCTACACCTTC
15 | . | TRBJ2-7 | TRBV2 | few | CASRTQEKYSYEQYF | TGTGCCAGCAGGACACAGGAGAAATACTCCTACGAGCAGTACTTC
17 | . | TRBJ1-3 | TRBV6-1 | . | CASSERAGGRVWNTIYF | TGTGCCAGCAGTGAACGGGCCGGGGGGCGAGTGTGGAACACCATATATTTT
13 | . | TRBJ2-3 | TRBV5-4 | many | CASSPDFTDTQYF | TGTGCCAGCAGCCCGGACTTCACAGATACGCAGTATTTT
16 | . | TRBJ1-4 | TRBV12-3/TRBV12-4 | many | CASSLWHPQRAEKLFF | TGTGCCAGCAGCCTTTGGCACCCACAACGGGCTGAAAAACTGTTTTTT
14 | . | TRBJ2-2 | TRBV18 | . | CASSPDGNTGELFF | TGTGCCAGCTCACCGGACGGGAACACCGGGGAGCTGTTTTTT
13 | . | TRBJ1-2 | TRBV6-1 | medium-sized | CASSPQGQDGYTF | TGTGCCAGCAGCCCCCAGGGGCAGGATGGCTACACCTTC
14 | TRBD1 | TRBJ1-1 | TRBV28 | medium-sized | CASSSGQVNTEAFF | TGTGCCAGCAGTTCCGGACAGGTCAACACTGAAGCTTTCTTT
12 | . | TRBJ2-7 | TRBV20-1 | . | CSARYVGYEQYF | TGCAGTGCTAGATACGTCGGTTACGAGCAGTACTTC
16 | . | TRBJ2-2 | TRBV28 | many | CASSLSTGANTGELFF | TGTGCCAGCAGTTTGTCAACTGGGGCGAACACCGGGGAGCTGTTTTTT
14 | TRBD2 | TRBJ2-7 | TRBV6-2/TRBV6-3 | . | CASRPSGGWGEQYF | TGTGCCAGCAGACCTAGCGGGGGTTGGGGCGAGCAGTACTTC
16 | . | TRBJ2-7 | TRBV28 | few | CASSQGHRPNLEEQYF | TGTGCCAGCAGTCAAGGTCATAGACCCAACCTCGAAGAGCAGTACTTC
14 | TRBD2 | TRBJ2-2 | TRBV6-1 | few | CASIRLAGHGELFF | TGTGCCAGCATCAGACTAGCGGGTCACGGTGAGCTGTTTTTT
15 | TRBD2 | TRBJ2-2 | TRBV30 | . | CARSYLVAGHWELFF | TGTGCCCGCAGTTATCTGGTAGCGGGTCATTGGGAGCTGTTTTTT
14 | . | TRBJ1-6 | TRBV7-3 | . | CASSSGALNSPLHF | TGTGCCAGCAGCTCGGGGGCGCTGAATTCACCCCTCCACTTT
14 | . | TRBJ1-1 | TRBV9 | many | CASSLGRKNTEAFF | TGTGCCAGCAGCTTGGGACGGAAGAACACTGAAGCTTTCTTT
14 | . | TRBJ2-1 | TRBV2 | many | CASSGLTGRTEQFF | TGTGCCAGCAGTGGCCTAACAGGGCGTACTGAGCAGTTCTTC
17 | . | TRBJ2-1 | TRBV7-6 | many | CASSREWGGFTYNEQFF | TGTGCCAGCAGCCGTGAGTGGGGAGGATTCACCTACAATGAGCAGTTCTTC
14 | TRBD2 | TRBJ2-7 | TRBV2 | . | CASSEGRGGYEQYF | TGTGCCAGCAGTGAAGGTCGGGGGGGGTACGAGCAGTACTTC
15 | TRBD1 | TRBJ2-1 | TRBV12-3/TRBV12-4 | medium-sized | CASRTRTGRYNEQFF | TGTGCCAGCAGAACTCGGACAGGGAGATACAATGAGCAGTTCTTC
18 | TRBD2 | TRBJ2-1 | TRBV28 | few | CASSHPLRNSGGGDEQFF | TGTGCCAGCAGTCACCCATTAAGGAATAGCGGGGGTGGCGATGAGCAGTTCTTC
13 | . | TRBJ1-3 | TRBV5-1 | . | CASSWVGGNTIYF | TGCGCCAGCAGCTGGGTCGGGGGAAACACCATATATTTT
19 | TRBD1 | TRBJ2-1 | TRBV5-1 | many | CASSLASGTASSSYNEQFF | TGCGCCAGCAGCTTGGCCTCGGGGACAGCCTCGAGCTCCTACAATGAGCAGTTCTTC
15 | . | TRBJ1-5 | TRBV4-1 | few | CASSQDNGVLQPQHF | TGCGCCAGCAGCCAAGATAACGGTGTCCTCCAGCCCCAGCATTTT
13 | . | TRBJ1-6 | TRBV12-3/TRBV12-4 | medium-sized | CASSFREDSPLHF | TGTGCCAGCAGTTTTAGGGAGGATTCACCCCTCCACTTT
13 | TRBD2 | TRBJ2-7 | TRBV20-1 | . | CSAISGGAYEQYF | TGCAGTGCTATATCGGGGGGGGCCTACGAGCAGTACTTC
18 | TRBD2 | TRBJ2-1 | TRBV24-1 | many | CATSDPSLAGGPNNEQFF | TGTGCCACCAGTGACCCTTCCCTAGCGGGGGGGCCGAACAATGAGCAGTTCTTC
17 | TRBD2 | TRBJ2-3 | TRBV28 | . | CASSFIVSGMALDTQYF | TGTGCCAGCAGTTTCATCGTTAGCGGGATGGCTTTGGATACGCAGTATTTT
14 | . | TRBJ2-1 | TRBV6-5 | many | CASSYSSPYNEQFF | TGTGCCAGCAGTTACTCCAGCCCCTACAATGAGCAGTTCTTC
12 | . | TRBJ2-5 | TRBV3-1 | many | CASSQNLETQYF | TGTGCCAGCAGCCAAAATCTAGAGACCCAGTACTTC
14 | TRBD1 | TRBJ1-4 | TRBV19 | few | CASSWTGEQEKLFF | TGTGCCAGTAGTTGGACAGGGGAACAGGAAAAACTGTTTTTT
14 | TRBD1 | TRBJ1-2 | TRBV12-3/TRBV12-4 | many | CASSFGQGASGYTF | TGTGCCAGCAGCTTCGGACAGGGGGCGAGTGGCTACACCTTC
15 | TRBD2 | TRBJ2-7 | TRBV27 | medium-sized | CASSLSSGGGYEQYF | TGTGCCAGCAGTTTATCAAGCGGCGGGGGCTACGAGCAGTACTTC
16 | . | TRBJ2-3 | TRBV7-2 | many | CASSLGGGHRTDTQYF | TGTGCCAGCAGCTTGGGCGGGGGCCACCGCACAGATACGCAGTATTTT
15 | . | TRBJ1-1 | TRBV5-8 | few | CASSFVQGVGTESFF | TGTGCCAGCAGCTTTGTGCAAGGGGTCGGCACTGAATCTTTCTTT
15 | TRBD2 | TRBJ2-7 | TRBV4-3 | . | CASSQVLAESYEQYF | TGCGCCAGCAGCCAGGTTCTAGCGGAGTCCTACGAGCAGTACTTC
17 | . | TRBJ2-2 | TRBV11-1 | . | CATDHSKGSSNTGELFF | TGTGCCACCGACCATAGCAAAGGCAGCTCGAACACCGGGGAGCTGTTTTTT
16 | TRBD2 | TRBJ2-5 | TRBV7-3 | many | CASSLGGGVSSETQYF | TGTGCCAGCAGCTTAGGCGGGGGGGTTTCGTCGGAGACCCAGTACTTC
11 | . | TRBJ1-2 | TRBV12-3/TRBV12-4 | . | CASSSQYRYTF | TGTGCCAGCAGTTCCCAGTATCGATACACCTTC
16 | . | TRBJ2-3 | TRBV30 | many | CAWNTNRDTVRDTQYF | TGTGCCTGGAATACAAACCGGGACACCGTCAGAGATACGCAGTATTTT
16 | . | TRBJ2-7 | TRBV28 | many | CASRRAGDGSSYEQYF | TGTGCCAGCAGACGGGCCGGGGATGGGTCCTCCTACGAGCAGTACTTC
15 | TRBD1 | TRBJ2-1 | TRBV18 | . | CASSPRDRDYNEQFF | TGTGCCAGCTCACCACGGGACAGGGACTACAATGAGCAGTTCTTC
15 | TRBD1 | TRBJ2-3 | TRBV7-3 | many | CASSLLGQGSDTQYF | TGTGCCAGCAGCTTATTGGGACAGGGCTCAGATACGCAGTATTTT
13 | TRBD1 | TRBJ2-1 | TRBV6-1 | few | CVSMDRTYNEQFF | TGTGTCAGCATGGACAGGACCTACAATGAACAGTTCTTC
13 | . | TRBJ1-2 | TRBV20-1 | . | CSATTGGDRGYTF | TGCAGTGCCACGACAGGAGGTGATAGGGGCTACACCTTC
14 | . | TRBJ2-7 | TRBV20-1 | . | CSARDTPQVHEQYF | TGCAGTGCTAGAGACACACCTCAGGTCCACGAGCAGTACTTC
11 | . | TRBJ2-1 | TRBV6-4 | . | CASGAWTEQFF | TGTGCCAGCGGTGCCTGGACGGAGCAGTTCTTC